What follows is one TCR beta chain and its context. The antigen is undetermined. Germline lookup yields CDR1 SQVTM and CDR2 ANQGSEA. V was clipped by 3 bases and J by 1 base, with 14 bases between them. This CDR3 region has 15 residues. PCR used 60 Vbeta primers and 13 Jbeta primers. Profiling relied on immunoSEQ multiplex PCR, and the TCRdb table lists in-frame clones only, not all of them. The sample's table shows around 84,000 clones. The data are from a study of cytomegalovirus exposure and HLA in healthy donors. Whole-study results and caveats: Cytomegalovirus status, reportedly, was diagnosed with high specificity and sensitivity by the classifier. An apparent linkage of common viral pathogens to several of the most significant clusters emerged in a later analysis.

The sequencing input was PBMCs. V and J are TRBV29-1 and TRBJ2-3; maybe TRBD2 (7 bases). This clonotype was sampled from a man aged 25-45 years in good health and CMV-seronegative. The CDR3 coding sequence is TGCAGCGTTGATCCGGCGGGGGCCGGCACAGATACGCAGTATTTT. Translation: CSVDPAGAGTDTQYF.